The 17 T cell receptor beta chains listed next were all sequenced from one sample in a study of blood T cells in healthy people across ages. PCR was performed a second time for roughly 6 to 12 cycles using a sample-barcoded 5' primer and a J-beta primer mix. TCRdb passed the 5' RACE reads through MiXCR, listing each CDR3 protein once. Of around 520,000 distinct CDR3 sequences in the sample, about a quarter are singletons; the top ten hold 3% to 4%. The sample was also reused in another study, on T cells of mothers and their children.

Sequencing was carried out using blood. These TCRs come from a boy younger than 10 in good health.

This sequence joins TRBV20-1 and TRBJ2-4; D might be TRBD1 (6 bases). The CDR3 covers 15 residues. CDR1 and CDR2 from the germline V gene are DFQATT and SNEGSKA (reference sequence). Trimming left V 6 bases short and J 1 base short, with 16 bases between. DNA for the CDR3: TGCAGTGCCCGAGGGGGATATTGGGCCAAAAACATTCAGTACTTC. As protein: CSARGGYWAKNIQYF.

The chain has TRBV12-3 or TRBV12-4 and TRBJ2-5; 10 bases map to TRBD2. TRBJ2-1 explains the end of the DNA better; the J call may be wrong. The CDR3 length is 14 residues. CDR3 sequence reads: CASSASGSIDEQFF. The CDR3 DNA is TGTGCCAGCAGTGCTAGCGGGAGTATCGATGAGCAGTTCTTC.

This clonotype was seen a few times. V is TRBV2 and J is TRBJ1-1; the D gene is possibly TRBD1 (6 bases). V was trimmed by 2 bases and J by 5 bases, leaving 15 bases between them. This CDR3 comprises 15 residues. Looked up from germline, CDR1 is SNHLY and CDR2 is FYNNEI. This CDR3 reads CASSELVGGRTEAFF. Written as DNA, the CDR3 is TGTGCCAGCAGTGAACTTGTGGGGGGCCGAACTGAAGCTTTCTTT.

This clonotype was seen repeatedly, ten times or more. The chain uses TRBV5-5 and TRBJ2-3; 8 positions match TRBD1. Germline loops: CDR1 SGHKS, CDR2 YYEKEE (reference sequence). The CDR3 is 17 amino acids. J gave up 1 base and V 5 bases, and 12 bases lay outside the gene matches. The chain's CDR3 is CASSPWGRGLGTDTQYF. The CDR3, as DNA: TGTGCCAGCAGTCCCTGGGGCAGGGGGCTTGGCACAGATACGCAGTATTTT.

The CDR3 DNA reads as TGCCGCGCCCTAACTAGCGGGGGTGAGACCCAGTACTTC. It encodes CRALTSGGETQYF. This chain connects TRBV29-1 to TRBJ2-7; 11 bases are a match to TRBD2. The DNA end is a closer match to TRBJ2-5, so the J assignment may be wrong. This CDR3 contains 13 residues. Germline V gene sequence: CDR1 SQVTM, CDR2 ANQGSEA.

The chain links TRBV12-3 or TRBV12-4 to TRBJ1-1; tentative D call: TRBD1 (5 bases). The CDR3 is made up of 14 amino acids. The germline V and J ends were trimmed by 4 bases and 4 bases, with 13 bases remaining between them. The DNA of the CDR3 is TGTGCCAGCAGTTCGTCCCAGGGTGGCACTGAAGCTTTCTTT. Translating gives CASSSSQGGTEAFF.

The chain couples TRBV7-3 to TRBJ1-4; the D gene is possibly TRBD1 (5 bases). This CDR3 is built from 15 residues. Germline assignment: CDR1 SGHTA and CDR2 FQGTGA. The germline V and J ends were trimmed by 0 bases and 3 bases, with 8 bases remaining between them. The CDR3 region is CASSLTGGPNEKLFF. The DNA for the CDR3 is TGTGCCAGCAGCTTAACGGGGGGACCTAATGAAAAACTGTTTTTT.

This clonotype came up many times. The chain employs TRBV7-2 and TRBJ2-1, with D unresolved. Germline CDR1 SGHTA, CDR2 FQGNSA. The CDR3 contains 12 residues. Trimming took 0 bases from V and 10 from J, leaving 7 bases between them. The CDR3 sequence is CASSLAGREQFF. In nucleotides, the CDR3 is TGTGCCAGCAGCTTAGCGGGCAGGGAGCAGTTCTTC.

The chain employs TRBV7-2 and TRBJ1-4; D not resolved. Per the germline V gene, CDR1 is SGHTA and CDR2 is FQGNSA. The CDR3 runs 14 residues. V dropped 5 bases and J dropped 1 base, with 8 bases sitting between them. The CDR3 spells CASSVSRTNEKLFF. The CDR3 DNA reads as TGTGCCAGCAGCGTTTCGAGAACTAATGAAAAACTGTTTTTT.

This clonotype has more than one count but fewer than ten. J is TRBJ2-5 and V is TRBV29-1; 8 bases map to TRBD2. The CDR3 runs 14 residues. Trimming at V came to 5 bases and at J to 1 base, leaving 6 bases not matched to a gene. The germline V gene has CDR1 SQVTM and CDR2 ANQGSEA. CDR3 sequence: CSVRGSGVQETQYF. The CDR3, as DNA: TGCAGCGTTCGGGGTAGCGGGGTCCAAGAGACCCAGTACTTC.

This clonotype showed up just a few times. A much bigger clone sits one base away, suggesting this may be a read error. This sequence joins TRBV6-4 and TRBJ2-2, with D perhaps matching TRBD2 (5 bases). V lost 3 bases and J 4 bases, leaving 9 bases between the germline ends. The CDR3 sequence is 14 residues long. Germline V gene sequence: CDR1 MRHNA, CDR2 SNTAGT. CDR3 nucleotides: TGTGCCAGCAGTGATGGGAGCGGCACCGGGGAGCTGTTTTTT. This encodes CASSDGSGTGELFF.

This clonotype turned up a few times. V usage is TRBV9 and J usage is TRBJ1-2; 9 positions agree with TRBD1. Germline CDR1 is SGDLS and CDR2 is YYNGEE. This CDR3 is built from 13 residues. The ends lost 5 bases at V and 4 bases at J; junction bases unmatched: 3. The DNA of the CDR3 is TGTGCCAGCAGGGGACAGGGAGCCTATGGCTACACCTTC. This sequence encodes CASRGQGAYGYTF.

This clonotype occurred a few times. The chain links TRBV20-1 to TRBJ2-1; no firm D call. Trimming took off 0 bases at V and 0 bases at J, with 12 bases between the two ends. The CDR3 spans 16 residues. From germline, CDR1 is DFQATT and CDR2 SNEGSKA (reference sequence). For the CDR3, the DNA is TGCAGTGCTAGAGATGTGGGAACGAGCTCCTACAATGAGCAGTTCTTC. Its translation is CSARDVGTSSYNEQFF.

This clonotype was seen more than once but under ten times. The chain joins TRBV20-1 to TRBJ2-1, with 7 bases lining up with TRBD2. Losses at the gene ends were 7 bases for V and 8 bases for J; bases not matched to a gene: 11. CDR3 length: 13 residues. In germline, CDR1 is DFQATT, CDR2 SNEGSKA (reference sequence). DNA of the CDR3: TGCAGTGGGCCCAGCGGGACGGGCTATGAGCAGTTCTTC. Translation: CSGPSGTGYEQFF.

The chain recombines TRBV7-2 with TRBJ2-2, with D perhaps matching TRBD1 or TRBD2 (5 bases each). The V gene's germline CDR1 is SGHTA and CDR2 FQGNSA. V dropped 4 bases and J dropped 2 bases, with 5 bases sitting between them. This CDR3 spans 13 amino acids. CDR3: CASSWDNTGELFF. As DNA, the CDR3 is TGTGCCAGCAGCTGGGACAACACCGGGGAGCTGTTTTTT.

The V gene is TRBV5-1, the J gene TRBJ2-5; possibly TRBD1 or TRBD2 for D (5 bases each). V dropped 0 bases and J dropped 2 bases, with 11 bases sitting between them. The germline V gene encodes CDR1 SGHRS and CDR2 YFSETQ. This CDR3 has 15 amino acids. The CDR3 is CASSLESGGQETQYF. In DNA, the CDR3 is TGCGCCAGCAGCTTGGAGAGTGGGGGTCAAGAGACCCAGTACTTC.

This clonotype has more than one count but fewer than ten. The J gene is TRBJ2-7, the V gene TRBV29-1; 7 nucleotides line up with TRBD1. Germline values: CDR1 SQVTM, CDR2 ANQGSEA. This CDR3 comprises 15 residues. V gave up 8 bases and J gave up 2 bases; unmatched junction bases: 15. This CDR3 is CSPQKGTAKAYEQYF. Here the CDR3 DNA reads TGCAGCCCACAAAAGGGGACAGCAAAAGCCTACGAGCAGTACTTC.